The T cell receptor beta chain under discussion was sequenced for a study of T cell repertoires in cytomegalovirus infection. About the research overall: Peptides in the study included HLA-C-restricted and HLA-B-restricted CMV epitopes. An indication of both CMV infection and matching HLA type came from public TCR beta signatures. Points from the study as a whole: CMV-specific TCR beta clonotypes restricted by HLA-C were the ones dominating the ex vivo response. Carriers of CMV and the relevant HLA type were discriminated by public TCR beta frequency.

A few counts support this clonotype. The antigen remains undetermined. Trimming took 4 bases from V and 1 from J, leaving 10 bases between them. This CDR3 is built from 14 residues. Germline V CDR1 and CDR2: SGHDN, FVKESK. Using its own MiXCR run on the reads, TCRdb lists one record per CDR3 protein. The table has about 700,000 distinct CDR3 sequences, around 30% seen once. The sequences come from cultured PBMCs, collected from culture after CMV antigen stimulation. The sequence was obtained from a human donor in good health (CMV status not recorded). Some clones in this sample may be carry-over from other donors' samples. This chain joins TRBV14 and TRBJ1-1, with D possibly being TRBD1 (5 bases). In DNA, the CDR3 is TGTGCCAGCAGCCCGGGACGGAGGAACACTGAAGCTTTCTTT. Translated: CASSPGRRNTEAFF.